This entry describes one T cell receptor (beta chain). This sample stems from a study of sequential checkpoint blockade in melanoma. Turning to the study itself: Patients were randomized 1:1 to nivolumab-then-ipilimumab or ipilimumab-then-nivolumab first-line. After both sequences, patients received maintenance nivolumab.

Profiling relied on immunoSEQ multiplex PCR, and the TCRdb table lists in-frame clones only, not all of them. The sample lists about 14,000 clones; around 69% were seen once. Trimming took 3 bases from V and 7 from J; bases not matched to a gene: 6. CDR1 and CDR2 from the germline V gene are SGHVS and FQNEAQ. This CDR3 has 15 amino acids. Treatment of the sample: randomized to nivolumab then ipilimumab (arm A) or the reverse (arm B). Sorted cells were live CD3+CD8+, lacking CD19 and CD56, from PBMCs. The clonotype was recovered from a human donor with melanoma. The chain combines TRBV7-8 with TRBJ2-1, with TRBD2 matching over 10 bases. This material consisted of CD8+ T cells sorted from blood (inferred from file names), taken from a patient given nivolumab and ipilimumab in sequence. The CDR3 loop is CASSLERGGRNEQFF. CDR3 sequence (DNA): TGTGCCAGCAGCTTGGAGCGGGGGGGCCGGAATGAGCAGTTCTTC.